The subject of this entry is one T cell receptor (beta chain). Antigen specificity is unknown. This PCR relied on a set of 60 Vbeta primers and 13 Jbeta primers. TCRdb's copy holds only in-frame clones and misses some; the assay was immunoSEQ multiplex PCR. The data hold some 140,000 clones, with 73% observed a single time. Germline CDR1 SGHVS, CDR2 FNYEAQ. This CDR3 region has 17 residues. Trimming stripped 5 bases from V and 8 bases from J, with 27 bases between. The data were obtained in a study of cytomegalovirus exposure and HLA in healthy donors. Study-level information: In an early release, HLA-typed donors contributed tens of millions of unique TCR sequences. Caucasian-associated ancestry cluster membership applied to approximately 80% of approximately 420 genotyped donors.

Findings and limits, study-wide: It was taken for granted in presence/absence analyses that sequencing depth across donors was roughly uniform. In a later analysis, CMV-associated beta chains were mostly HLA-associated, it appeared.

This clonotype originated in a woman in her 40s in good health and CMV-seronegative. The rearrangement uses TRBV7-6 and TRBJ1-2; a weak D match, TRBD1 (6 bases). The sample consisted of PBMCs. The CDR3 nucleotides are TGTGCCAGCAGCCTCCAGGGGTCGGGGGGACTGGTAGCGGGCTACACCTTC. Translating gives CASSLQGSGGLVAGYTF.